This section outlines one TCR beta chain sequence together with its context. Antigen specificity is unknown. Compared with germline, one end of the junction differs, possibly owing to a read error. This record comes from a study of tumor-infiltrating lymphocytes in primary liver carcinoma. Study overall: Sequencing of the samples generated roughly 3.65 to 8 million productive TCRbeta reads, with similar yields across tissue types.

The CDR3 consists of 15 residues. CDR1 and CDR2 (germline): MGHRA, YSYEKL. Points from the study as a whole: Only around 8-25% of top clones occurred in all five tumor regions. Tumor-blood pairs (like tumor-adjacent pairs) overlapped less than tumor region pairs did.

Co-extracting RNA and DNA was done with roughly 17-33 mg of unsorted bulk tissue as input. Whichever tumor sample was examined, it had over 90% viable tumor cells. Researchers generated TCR beta cDNA from approximately 520 ng of total RNA, relying on a constant-region primer. Sequencing libraries for TCR beta derived from three nested multiplex PCR rounds that used slightly modified ARM-PCR. For approximately 11 cycles apiece, the opening two PCR rounds ran with TRBV1-TRBV30 forward primers and a C-beta reverse primer. TCRdb analysed the multiplex PCR reads with MiXCR anew, one entry per CDR3 protein. The sample has 75,000 or so distinct CDR3 sequences; almost 70% are singletons.

The sequenced sample consisted of liver tumor tissue from sampling region 4. Indicated subset: tumor region T4, right-lateral pole. The chain joins TRBV4-1 to TRBJ2-7; D unclear. This TCR was sampled from a man aged 35-49 years with primary liver carcinoma and hepatitis B virus infection. CDR3 protein: CASSTGSLTPYEQYF. The CDR3 DNA reads TGCGCCAGCAGCACCGGCTCTTTGACCCCCTACGAGCAGTATTTC.